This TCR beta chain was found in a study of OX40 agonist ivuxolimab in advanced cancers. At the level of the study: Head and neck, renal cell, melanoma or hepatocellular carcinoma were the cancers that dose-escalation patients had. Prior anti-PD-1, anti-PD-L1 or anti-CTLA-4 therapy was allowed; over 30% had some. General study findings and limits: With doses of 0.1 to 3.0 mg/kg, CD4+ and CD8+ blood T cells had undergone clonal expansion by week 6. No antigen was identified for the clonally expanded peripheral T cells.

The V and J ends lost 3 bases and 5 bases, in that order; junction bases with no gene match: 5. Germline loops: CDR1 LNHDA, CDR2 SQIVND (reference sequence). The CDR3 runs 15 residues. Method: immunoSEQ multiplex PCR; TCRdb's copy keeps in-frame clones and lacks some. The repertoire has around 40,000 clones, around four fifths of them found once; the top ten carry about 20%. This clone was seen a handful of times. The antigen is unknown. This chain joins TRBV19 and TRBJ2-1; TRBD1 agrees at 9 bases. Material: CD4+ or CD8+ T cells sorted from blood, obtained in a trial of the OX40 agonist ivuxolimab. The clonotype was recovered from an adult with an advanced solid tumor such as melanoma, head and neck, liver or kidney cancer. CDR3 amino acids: CASSIEGQGHNEQFF. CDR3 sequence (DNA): TGTGCCAGTAGTATCGAAGGACAGGGGCACAATGAGCAGTTCTTC.